This TCR beta chain derives from a study of T cell responses to AZD1222 COVID-19 vaccine. Points from the study as a whole: Of spike-specific TCRs, nearly half reportedly target regions left unmutated in variants. Increased Spike-specific TCR breadth and depth were observed after two AZD1222 doses. Along spike, vaccine-associated CD4 TCRs were found throughout, with dominance at 160-218 and 743-854. Among those given AZD1222, only six were seropositive at baseline.

On this clone: Its antigen is unidentified.

The method was immunoSEQ multiplex PCR; TCRdb's version includes in-frame clones alone and lacks a portion of them. Seen here are some 150,000 clones, 65% to 90% observed once, and the top ten hold 7.9%. The germline V gene has CDR1 SGDLS and CDR2 YYNGEE. The CDR3 covers 15 residues. Trimming left V 0 bases short and J 3 bases short, with 13 bases between. The chain is built from TRBV9 and TRBJ2-7; no definite D call. Sequencing used peripheral blood, obtained 28 days after the second dose of the MenACWY control vaccine. This receptor was taken from an adult who received the MenACWY meningococcal vaccine as a control. CDR3 amino acids: CASSVVPDLNYEQYF. CDR3 nucleotides: TGTGCCAGCAGCGTAGTACCAGACCTGAACTACGAGCAGTACTTC.